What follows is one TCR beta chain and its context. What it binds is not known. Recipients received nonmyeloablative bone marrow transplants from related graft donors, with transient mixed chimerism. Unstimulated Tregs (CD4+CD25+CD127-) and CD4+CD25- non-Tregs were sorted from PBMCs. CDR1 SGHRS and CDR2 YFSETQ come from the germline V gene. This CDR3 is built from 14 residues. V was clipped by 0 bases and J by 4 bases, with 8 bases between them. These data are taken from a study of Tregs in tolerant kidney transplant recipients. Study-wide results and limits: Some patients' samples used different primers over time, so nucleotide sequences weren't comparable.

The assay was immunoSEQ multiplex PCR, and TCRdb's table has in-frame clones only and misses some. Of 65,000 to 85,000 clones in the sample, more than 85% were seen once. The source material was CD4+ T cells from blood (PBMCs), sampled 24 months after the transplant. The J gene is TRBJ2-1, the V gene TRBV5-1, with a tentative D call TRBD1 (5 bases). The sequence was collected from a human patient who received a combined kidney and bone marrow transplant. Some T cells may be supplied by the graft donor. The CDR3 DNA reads TGCGCCAGCAGCTTGGGGGGCGAGTACAATGAGCAGTTCTTC. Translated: CASSLGGEYNEQFF.